Below are 24 T cell receptor beta chains sequenced from a single sample in a study of blood T cell repertoires in COVID-19. Profiling relied on immunoSEQ multiplex PCR, and the TCRdb table lists in-frame clones only, not all of them. The data show 350,000 to 450,000 clones, approximately 89% seen once. Sequenced material: peripheral blood. These receptors were obtained from a woman aged 40 to 50 with COVID-19, enrolled during active disease.

The chain combines TRBV6-6 with TRBJ2-2; D remains unclear. Germline CDR1 is MNHNY and CDR2 is SVGAGI (reference sequence). The CDR3 has 13 residues. The germline V and J ends were trimmed by 2 bases and 2 bases, with 3 bases remaining between them. This CDR3 is CASSYLNTGELFF. The DNA of the CDR3 is TGTGCCAGCAGTTACCTAAACACCGGGGAGCTGTTTTTT.

The chain links TRBV7-9 to TRBJ2-3; 8 nucleotides match TRBD2. This CDR3 spans 14 amino acids. Germline V CDR1 and CDR2: SEHNR, FQNEAQ (reference sequence). Germline trimming cut 4 bases from V and 6 bases from J; bases unmatched to any gene: 6. The chain's CDR3 is CASSSLAGGDTQYF. CDR3 sequence (DNA): TGTGCCAGCAGCTCTCTAGCGGGTGGGGATACGCAGTATTTT.

The chain joins TRBV5-4 to TRBJ2-7, with D possibly TRBD1 on 6 matching bases. CDR3 length: 14 residues. Trimming removed 3 bases at V and 2 bases at J, with 12 bases between. In germline, CDR1 is SGHNT, CDR2 YYREEE (reference sequence). CDR3 residues: CASSSGQQTYEQYF. CDR3 DNA: TGTGCCAGCAGCTCCGGACAGCAGACCTACGAGCAGTACTTC. The variable domain in full, completed from reference TRBV5-4 and TRBJ2-7, reads ETGVTQSPTHLIKTRGQQVTLRCSSQSGHNTVSWYQQALGQGPQFIFQYYREEENGRGNFPPRFSGLQFPNYSSELNVNALELDDSALYLCASSSGQQTYEQYFGPGTRLTVT.

Written as DNA, the CDR3 is TGTGCCAGCAGCCCGGATAGCCTGCAGCCTGAAGCTTTCTTT. Translated: CASSPDSLQPEAFF. The chain is built from TRBV5-5 and TRBJ1-1, with D hard to call. V was shortened by 4 bases and J by 6 bases, with 16 bases between the two germline ends. Germline loops: CDR1 SGHKS, CDR2 YYEKEE (reference sequence). The length of the CDR3 is 14 residues. Drawing the rest from reference TRBV5-5 and TRBJ1-1, the complete variable domain is DAGVTQSPTHLIKTRGQQVTLRCSPISGHKSVSWYQQVLGQGPQFIFQYYEKEERGRGNFPDRFSARQFPNYSSELNVNALLLGDSALYLCASSPDSLQPEAFFGQGTRLTVV.

V usage is TRBV4-3 and J usage is TRBJ1-2, with TRBD1 identical over 8 bases. The CDR3 contains 17 residues. Germline V gene lookup returns CDR1 LGHNA and CDR2 YSLEER. V was clipped by 4 bases and J by 4 bases; unmatched bases: 14. CDR3 loop: CASSRGAAGGEGYGYTF. Here the CDR3 DNA reads TGCGCCAGCAGCCGAGGAGCTGCAGGGGGCGAAGGCTATGGCTACACCTTC.

The chain has TRBV7-3 and TRBJ2-5; 9 bases are a match to TRBD1. The V gene's germline CDR1 is SGHTA and CDR2 FQGTGA. This CDR3 has 15 residues. Unmatched junction bases numbered 3, after V lost 2 bases and J lost 2 bases. The CDR3 region is CASSLAGTGQETQYF. The CDR3 nucleotides read TGTGCCAGCAGCTTAGCCGGGACAGGGCAAGAGACCCAGTACTTC. Full variable domain (outside the CDR3, taken from reference TRBV7-3 and TRBJ2-5): GAGVSQTPSNKVTEKGKYVELRCDPISGHTALYWYRQSLGQGPEFLIYFQGTGAADDSGLPNDRFFAVRPEGSVSTLKIQRTERGDSAVYLCASSLAGTGQETQYFGPGTRLLVL.

The genes are TRBV6-1 and TRBJ1-5; D perhaps matches TRBD1 (5 bases). The CDR3 spans 15 residues. Trimming shortened V by 1 base and J by 0 bases, and 7 bases separated the two germline ends. Looked up from germline, CDR1 is MNHNS and CDR2 is SASEGT. The CDR3 region is CASSEGGSSNQPQHF. In DNA, the CDR3 is TGTGCCAGCAGTGAAGGGGGCAGTAGCAATCAGCCCCAGCATTTT.

This chain joins TRBV19 and TRBJ1-1, with D possibly matching TRBD1 (5 bases). This CDR3 is built from 13 residues. Trimming took 6 bases from V and 4 from J, leaving 12 bases between them. Per the germline V gene, CDR1 is LNHDA and CDR2 is SQIVND (reference sequence). The DNA for the CDR3 is TGTGCCAGTAGCCAGGGATTAGGCACTGAAGCTTTCTTT. It encodes CASSQGLGTEAFF.

This clone came up many times. Additional DNA sequences in this sample encode the identical CDR3. The J gene is TRBJ1-3, the V gene TRBV11-2; D call uncertain. The V end was cut by 0 bases, the J end by 2 bases, with 8 bases between. The germline CDR1 and CDR2 sequences are SGHAT and FQNNGV. The CDR3 is 15 residues long. The CDR3 nucleotides are TGTGCCAGCAGCTTAGATCCCGTTACTGGAAACACCATATATTTT. Its protein is CASSLDPVTGNTIYF. Complete variable domain (other parts from reference TRBV11-2 and TRBJ1-3): EAGVAQSPRYKIIEKRQSVAFWCNPISGHATLYWYQQILGQGPKLLIQFQNNGVVDDSQLPKDRFSAERLKGVDSTLKIQPAKLEDSAVYLCASSLDPVTGNTIYFGEGSWLTVV.

The V call is TRBV29-1, the J call TRBJ1-2, with a weak D call TRBD1 (6 bases). This CDR3 contains 13 residues. Trimming shortened V by 5 bases and J by 6 bases, and 16 bases separated the two germline ends. Germline V lookup: CDR1 SQVTM, CDR2 ANQGSEA. The CDR3 DNA reads TGCAGCGTTCGAGAGGGGGGGCGCAATGGCTACACCTTC. It yields the protein CSVREGGRNGYTF.

This clone occurred once. The V call is TRBV15, the J call TRBJ1-4; D might be TRBD1 (5 bases). The CDR3 is 15 amino acids. The germline V gene has CDR1 LNHNV and CDR2 YYDKDF (reference sequence). With 0 bases removed from V and 4 bases from J, the gap between germline ends came to 9 bases. In nucleotides, the CDR3 is TGTGCCACCAGCAGAGATTCAGGGCTTAATGAAAAACTGTTTTTT. Amino acids: CATSRDSGLNEKLFF.

This chain uses TRBV27 with TRBJ2-1, with 8 bases identical to TRBD2. Germline V gene sequence: CDR1 MNHEY, CDR2 SMNVEV (reference sequence). V was pared by 6 bases and J by 8 bases, with 15 bases of the junction left unmatched. The CDR3 has 16 residues. The CDR3: CASSSPRGGTRDEQFF. The CDR3 bases are TGTGCCAGCAGCAGCCCACGCGGGGGGACTAGAGATGAGCAGTTCTTC.

This clone occurred a few times. V usage is TRBV18 and J usage is TRBJ1-1; the match to TRBD1 covers 7 bases. V gave up 6 bases and J gave up 5 bases; unmatched junction bases: 15. The CDR3 length is 16 residues. CDR1 and CDR2 (germline): KGHSH, LQKENI. In nucleotides, the CDR3 is TGTGCCAGCTCGCTATCAACAGGGGTAGGTCGGACTGAAGCTTTCTTT. This gives the protein CASSLSTGVGRTEAFF.

As concerns this clone: The junction and the germline gene differ at one end; a read error may be behind it. The rearrangement links TRBV7-2 to TRBJ1-2, with 8 bases that match TRBD1. There are 13 residues in the CDR3. Germline values: CDR1 SGHTA, CDR2 FQGNSA. The CDR3 nucleotides read TGTGCCAGCAGCTCGGACAGGGATCTCCTACCCATATTC. It codes for CASSSDRDLLPIF.

A few counts support this clone. The chain has TRBV28 and TRBJ1-2; 10 bases agree with TRBD1. The CDR3 is 14 amino acids. Germline-derived CDR1 and CDR2 are MDHEN and SYDVKM. Trimming cost V 6 bases and J 2 bases; bases outside gene matches: 3. The CDR3 DNA reads as TGTGCCAGCAGGGGGACAGGGGTCAACTATGGCTACACCTTC. Encoded protein: CASRGTGVNYGYTF.

The chain joins TRBV4-1 to TRBJ1-3, with D perhaps TRBD1 (6 bases). Trimming pared 3 bases from V and 1 base from J, leaving 7 bases between. The length of the CDR3 is 14 residues. Germline CDR1 is MGHRA and CDR2 is YSYEKL. Here the CDR3 reads CASSQGASGNTIYF. DNA for the CDR3: TGCGCCAGCAGCCAGGGGGCTTCTGGAAACACCATATATTTT.

The J gene is TRBJ1-2, the V gene TRBV2; 8 positions agree with TRBD1. The CDR3 has 15 amino acids. J was trimmed by 4 bases and V by 4 bases; bases with no gene match: 8. From germline, CDR1 is SNHLY and CDR2 FYNNEI. DNA of the CDR3: TGTGCCAGCAGTGGTGGGACAGGAAGAAGCTATGGCTACACCTTC. Amino acid sequence: CASSGGTGRSYGYTF.

The chain employs TRBV4-3 and TRBJ1-3; D perhaps matches TRBD1 (5 bases). Germline CDR1 LGHNA, CDR2 YSLEER. This CDR3 contains 17 residues. V was shortened by 0 bases and J by 3 bases, with 15 bases between the two germline ends. CDR3 region: CASSQDFGGADGNTIYF. CDR3 in DNA: TGCGCCAGCAGCCAAGATTTTGGAGGGGCAGATGGAAACACCATATATTTT.

Turning to this clone: Additional DNA sequences in this sample encode the identical CDR3. J is TRBJ1-1 and V is TRBV18; D unresolved. The CDR3 is made up of 12 amino acids. Trimming took 6 bases from V and 1 from J, leaving 6 bases between them. Looked up from germline, CDR1 is KGHSH and CDR2 is LQKENI. CDR3 loop: CASSPGNTEAFF. The CDR3 bases are TGTGCCAGCTCGCCCGGGAACACTGAAGCTTTCTTT. Complete variable domain (other parts from reference TRBV18 and TRBJ1-1): NAGVMQNPRHLVRRRGQEARLRCSPMKGHSHVYWYRQLPEEGLKFMVYLQKENIIDESGMPKERFSAEFPKEGPSILRIQQVVRGDSAAYFCASSPGNTEAFFGQGTRLTVV.

A word on this clone: In the same sample, other DNA sequences code for this CDR3. This rearrangement joins TRBV28 to TRBJ2-5, with D uncertain. Trimming took off 5 bases at V and 2 bases at J, with 3 bases between the two ends. The CDR3 runs to 11 residues. CDR1 is MDHEN, CDR2 SYDVKM, per germline. The CDR3 DNA is TGTGCCAGCAGTCTACAAGAGACCCAGTACTTC. Translating it yields CASSLQETQYF.

The chain recombines TRBV11-2 with TRBJ2-7; 10 nucleotides align to TRBD2. This CDR3 is 14 amino acids long. Trimming cost V 6 bases and J 4 bases; bases outside gene matches: 6. Per the germline V gene, CDR1 is SGHAT and CDR2 is FQNNGV. DNA for the CDR3: TGTGCCAGCAGTTTCGGACTAGCGGTTTACGAGCAGTACTTC. This encodes CASSFGLAVYEQYF.

The chain recombines TRBV27 with TRBJ2-7; 10 nucleotides line up with TRBD1. There are 14 residues in the CDR3. J lost 6 bases, V lost 5 bases, and 7 bases had no gene match. Per germline, CDR1 MNHEY and CDR2 SMNVEV (reference sequence). The CDR3 reads CASSAPGQGSEQYF. Written as DNA, the CDR3 is TGTGCCAGCAGTGCACCGGGACAGGGGAGCGAGCAGTACTTC.

The gene calls are TRBV5-4 and TRBJ1-4, with a tentative D call TRBD1 (5 bases). The CDR3 sequence is 14 residues long. The germline V gene encodes CDR1 SGHNT and CDR2 YYREEE (reference sequence). V lost 0 bases, J lost 8 bases, and 11 bases lay in between. The CDR3 DNA reads as TGTGCCAGCAGCTTGGACCCTGGGGGGGAAAAACTGTTTTTT. Translating it yields CASSLDPGGEKLFF.

The gene calls are TRBV4-1 and TRBJ1-4; 9 positions agree with TRBD1. This CDR3 contains 15 residues. Germline-derived CDR1 and CDR2 are MGHRA and YSYEKL. J lost 7 bases, V lost 3 bases, and 6 bases had no gene match. CDR3 sequence (DNA): TGCGCCAGCAGCCACCGGACAGGGGAGGCTGAAAAACTGTTTTTT. As protein: CASSHRTGEAEKLFF.